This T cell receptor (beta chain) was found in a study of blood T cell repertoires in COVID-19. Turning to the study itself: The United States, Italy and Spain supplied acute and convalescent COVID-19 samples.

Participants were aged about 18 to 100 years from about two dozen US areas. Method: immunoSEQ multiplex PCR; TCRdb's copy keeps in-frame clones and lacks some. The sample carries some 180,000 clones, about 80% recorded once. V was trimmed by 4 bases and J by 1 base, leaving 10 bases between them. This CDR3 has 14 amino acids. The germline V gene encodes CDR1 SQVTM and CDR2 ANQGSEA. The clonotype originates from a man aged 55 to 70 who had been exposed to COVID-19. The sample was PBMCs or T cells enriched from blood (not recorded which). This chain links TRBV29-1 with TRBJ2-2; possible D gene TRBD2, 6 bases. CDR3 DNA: TGCAGCGTTGCCGGGGGTCGGAACACCGGGGAGCTGTTTTTT. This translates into CSVAGGRNTGELFF.